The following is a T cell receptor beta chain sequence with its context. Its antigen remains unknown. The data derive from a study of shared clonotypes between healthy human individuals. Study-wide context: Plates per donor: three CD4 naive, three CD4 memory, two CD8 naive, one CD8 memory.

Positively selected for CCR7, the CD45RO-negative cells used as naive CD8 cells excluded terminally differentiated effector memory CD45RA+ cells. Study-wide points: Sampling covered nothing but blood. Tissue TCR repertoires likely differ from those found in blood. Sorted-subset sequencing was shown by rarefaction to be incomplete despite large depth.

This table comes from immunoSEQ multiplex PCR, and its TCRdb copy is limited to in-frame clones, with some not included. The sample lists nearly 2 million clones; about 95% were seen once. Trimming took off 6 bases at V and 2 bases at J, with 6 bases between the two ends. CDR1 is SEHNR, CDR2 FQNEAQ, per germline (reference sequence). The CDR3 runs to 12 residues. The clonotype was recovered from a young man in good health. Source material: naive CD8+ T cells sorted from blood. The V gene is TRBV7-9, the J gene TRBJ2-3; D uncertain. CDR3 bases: TGTGCCAGCAGACGGGCCACAGATACGCAGTATTTT. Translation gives CASRRATDTQYF.